In its sample, the clone carrying this T cell receptor (beta chain) was seen a few times. Its antigen remains unidentified. The authors ran a second PCR of about 6 to 11 cycles using a sample-barcoded 5' primer and a J-beta primer mix. One entry per CDR3 protein results from TCRdb running MiXCR on the 5' RACE reads. The data hold approximately 2,000,000 distinct CDR3 sequences, with roughly two fifths observed a single time. This specimen comes from a study of blood T cells in healthy people across ages. Study-wide points: Versus aged donors, long-lived donors had higher diversity and more naive CD4+ cells.

Germline CDR1 is LGHNA and CDR2 is YSLEER. The CDR3 is 17 amino acids. After removal of 0 bases from V and 2 bases from J, the junction contained 9 bases not matched to a gene. The people who gave samples were healthy Caucasians from Russia, aged roughly 6 to 90. The sequenced sample consisted of blood. This TCR was recovered from a human donor in good health. This chain joins TRBV4-3 and TRBJ2-7; 8 bases are a match to TRBD2. This chain's CDR3 is CASSQDWDLRGAYEQYF. In DNA form, the CDR3 reads TGCGCCAGCAGCCAAGATTGGGATCTGCGGGGGGCCTACGAGCAGTACTTC.